This is a list of T cell receptor beta chains from one sample in a study of Ad26.COV2.S vaccination and SARS-CoV-2 variants. The method was immunoSEQ multiplex PCR; TCRdb's version includes in-frame clones alone and lacks a portion of them. Of hundreds of thousands of clones in the sample, about 89% were seen once. The starting material was peripheral blood, obtained in a trial of Ad26.COV2.S vaccine versus placebo. The source of these receptors is a person between 18 and 65 years old who received the Ad26.COV2.S COVID-19 vaccine or a placebo. Each CDR3 is given with its conserved first and last residue. A D gene is named only where the DNA matches it firmly. Rows may omit the clone size; those that give it use once, few, many or a size class.

>TRBV5-1|.|TRBJ2-1|TRBD2
TGCGCCAGCAGGCCGAATGGACTAGCGGGGAATGAGCAGTTCTTC
CASRPNGLAGNEQFF
>TRBV11-1|.|TRBJ1-1|.
TGTGCCAGCAGCTTAGCCGGGGGATGGGAGTTCACTGAAGCTTTCTTT
CASSLAGGWEFTEAFF
>TRBV27|.|TRBJ1-3|.
TGTGCCAGCGGGACAAACTCTGGAAACACCATATATTTT
CASGTNSGNTIYF
>TRBV19|.|TRBJ2-3|.
TGTGCCAGTAGTATCGCACAGGGCACAGATACGCAGTATTTT
CASSIAQGTDTQYF
>TRBV19|once|TRBJ1-2|.
TGTGCCAGTAGTATAGTGCCTTATGGCTACACCTTC
CASSIVPYGYTF
>TRBV3-1/TRBV3-2|.|TRBJ2-7|TRBD2
TGTGCCAGCAGCCCAGGGACTAGCTACGAGCAGTACTTC
CASSPGTSYEQYF
>TRBV7-2|once|TRBJ1-4|.
TGTGCCAGCAGCTTGTCCCCGACTACTAATGAAAAACTGTTTTTT
CASSLSPTTNEKLFF
>TRBV7-9|.|TRBJ1-2|.
TGTGCCAGCAGCTTAGAAAGATACTATGGCTACACCTTC
CASSLERYYGYTF
>TRBV4-2|.|TRBJ2-5|TRBD2
TGTGCCAGCAGCCAAGATGGGACTAGCGGGACCCAAGAGACCCAGTACTTC
CASSQDGTSGTQETQYF
>TRBV25-1|.|TRBJ2-7|TRBD1
TGTGCCAGCAGTGAATGGGACAGGGGAAACCACGAGCAGTACTTC
CASSEWDRGNHEQYF
>TRBV5-1|.|TRBJ1-4|.
TGCGCCAGCAGCACGAACCCGGGGCAGAAACTGTTTTTT
CASSTNPGQKLFF
>TRBV5-4|.|TRBJ2-4|.
TGTGCCAGCAGCTCGGGGAGGGGGCCCCGGGCCAAAAACATTCAGTACTTC
CASSSGRGPRAKNIQYF
>TRBV18|.|TRBJ2-3|.
TGTGCCAGCTCACGACAGGGCACAGATACGCAGTATTTT
CASSRQGTDTQYF
>TRBV5-1|.|TRBJ2-3|TRBD2
TGCGCCAGCGCGTTGGGGACTAGCGTTTTGGTGGCGACGCAGTATTTT
CASALGTSVLVATQYF
>TRBV6-5|.|TRBJ2-3|.
TGTGCCAGCTCGCGGGTGCCTTCTAGCACAGATACGCAGTATTTT
CASSRVPSSTDTQYF
>TRBV30|.|TRBJ1-4|.
TGTGCCGGGACGAGGGGTGGGAGTGAAAAACTGTTTTTT
CAGTRGGSEKLFF
>TRBV15|.|TRBJ1-2|.
TGTGCCACCAGCACCCCAGTGGACAGACCTGACTATGGCTACACCTTC
CATSTPVDRPDYGYTF
>TRBV7-9|.|TRBJ1-2|.
TGTGCCAGCAGCTTAGATAGGGGTGGCTACACCTTC
CASSLDRGGYTF
>TRBV3-1/TRBV3-2|.|TRBJ1-2|TRBD1
TGTGCCAGCAGTACAGGGGGCAGAGGCTACACCTTC
CASSTGGRGYTF
>TRBV9|.|TRBJ1-4|.
TGTGCCAGCAGCCCTGAGGGGCCAACTAATGAAAAACTGTTTTTT
CASSPEGPTNEKLFF
>TRBV3-1/TRBV3-2|.|TRBJ2-1|TRBD1
TGTGCCAGCAGCCAGAGGACAGGGGGCTTTGAGCAGTTCTTC
CASSQRTGGFEQFF
>TRBV5-6|.|TRBJ1-5|TRBD1
TGTGCCAGCAGCTCAGGGGGCTGGGCCCAGCATTTT
CASSSGGWAQHF
>TRBV5-1|.|TRBJ2-2|.
TGCGCCAGCAGCTTTTCGGGGGCCGGCGGGGAGCTGTTTTTT
CASSFSGAGGELFF
>TRBV5-1|few|TRBJ1-2|.
TGCGCCAGCAGCTTAATGGGAGAGGGCTACACCTTC
CASSLMGEGYTF
>TRBV11-3|.|TRBJ2-1|TRBD2
TGTGCCAGCAGCTATAAAGCGGGAGTTGAGCAGTTCTTC
CASSYKAGVEQFF
>TRBV5-1|.|TRBJ2-1|TRBD2
TGCGCCAGCAGCTTGGGACTAGCGGGAAATGGTGAGCAGTTCTTC
CASSLGLAGNGEQFF
>TRBV10-2|.|TRBJ2-5|TRBD2
TGCGCCAGCTCGGTAGCGGGGGGCCAAGAGACCCAGTACTTC
CASSVAGGQETQYF
>TRBV18|.|TRBJ2-7|.
TGTGCCAGCTCACCACCAGAGAGCTACGAGCAGTACTTC
CASSPPESYEQYF
>TRBV24-1|.|TRBJ1-5|.
TGTGCCACCAGTGGAGGGGTGGGTCAGCCCCAGCATTTT
CATSGGVGQPQHF
>TRBV5-1|once|TRBJ2-7|TRBD1
TGCGCCAGCAGCGGGGGACAGGGGAACGAGCAGTACTTC
CASSGGQGNEQYF
>TRBV7-2|.|TRBJ1-5|TRBD1
TGTGCCAGCAGCGCCCCGGGACAGGGGAATCAGCCCCAGCATTTT
CASSAPGQGNQPQHF
>TRBV7-9|.|TRBJ1-1|.
TGTGCCAGCACCACAGCGAACACTGAAGCTTTCTTT
CASTTANTEAFF